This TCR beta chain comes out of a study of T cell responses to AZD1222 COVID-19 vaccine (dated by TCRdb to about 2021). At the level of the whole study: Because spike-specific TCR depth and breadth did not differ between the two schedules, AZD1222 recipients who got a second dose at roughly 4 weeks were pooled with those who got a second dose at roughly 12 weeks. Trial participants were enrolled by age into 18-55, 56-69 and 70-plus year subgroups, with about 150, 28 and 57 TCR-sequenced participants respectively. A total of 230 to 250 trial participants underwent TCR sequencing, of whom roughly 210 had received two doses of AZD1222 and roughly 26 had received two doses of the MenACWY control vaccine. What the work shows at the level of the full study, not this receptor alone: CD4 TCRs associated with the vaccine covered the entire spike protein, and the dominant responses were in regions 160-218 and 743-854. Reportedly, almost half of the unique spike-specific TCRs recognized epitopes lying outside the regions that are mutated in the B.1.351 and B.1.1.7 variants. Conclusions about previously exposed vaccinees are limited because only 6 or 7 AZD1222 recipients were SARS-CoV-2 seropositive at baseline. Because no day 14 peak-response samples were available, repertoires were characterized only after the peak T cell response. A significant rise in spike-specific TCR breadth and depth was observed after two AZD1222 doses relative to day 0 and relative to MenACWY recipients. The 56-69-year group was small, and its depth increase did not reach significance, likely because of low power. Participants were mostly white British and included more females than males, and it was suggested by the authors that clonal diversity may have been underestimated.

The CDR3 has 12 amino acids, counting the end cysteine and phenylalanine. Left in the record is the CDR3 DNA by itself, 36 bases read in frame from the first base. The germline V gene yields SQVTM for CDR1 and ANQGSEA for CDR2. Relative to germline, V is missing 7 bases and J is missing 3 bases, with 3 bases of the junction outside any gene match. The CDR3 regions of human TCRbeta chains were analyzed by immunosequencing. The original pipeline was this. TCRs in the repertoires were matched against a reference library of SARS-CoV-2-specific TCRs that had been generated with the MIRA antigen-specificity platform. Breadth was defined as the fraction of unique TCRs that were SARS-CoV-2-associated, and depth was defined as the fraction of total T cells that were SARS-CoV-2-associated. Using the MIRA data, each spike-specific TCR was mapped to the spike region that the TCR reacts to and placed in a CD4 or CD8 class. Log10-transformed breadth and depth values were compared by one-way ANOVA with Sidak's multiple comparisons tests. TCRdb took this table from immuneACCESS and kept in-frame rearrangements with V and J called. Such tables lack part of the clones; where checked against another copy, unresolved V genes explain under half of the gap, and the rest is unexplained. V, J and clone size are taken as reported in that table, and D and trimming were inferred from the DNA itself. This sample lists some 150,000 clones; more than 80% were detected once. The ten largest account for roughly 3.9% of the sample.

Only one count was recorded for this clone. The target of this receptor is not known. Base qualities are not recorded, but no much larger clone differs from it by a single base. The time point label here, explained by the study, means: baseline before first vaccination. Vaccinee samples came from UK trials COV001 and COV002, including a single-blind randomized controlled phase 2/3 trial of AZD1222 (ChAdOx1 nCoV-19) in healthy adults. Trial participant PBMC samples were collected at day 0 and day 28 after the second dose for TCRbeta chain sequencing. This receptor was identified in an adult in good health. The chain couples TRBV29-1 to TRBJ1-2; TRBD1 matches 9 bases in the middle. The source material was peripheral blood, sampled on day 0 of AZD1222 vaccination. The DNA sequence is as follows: TGCAGCGCCAGGACAGGGGACTATGGCTACACCTTC. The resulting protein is CSARTGDYGYTF.